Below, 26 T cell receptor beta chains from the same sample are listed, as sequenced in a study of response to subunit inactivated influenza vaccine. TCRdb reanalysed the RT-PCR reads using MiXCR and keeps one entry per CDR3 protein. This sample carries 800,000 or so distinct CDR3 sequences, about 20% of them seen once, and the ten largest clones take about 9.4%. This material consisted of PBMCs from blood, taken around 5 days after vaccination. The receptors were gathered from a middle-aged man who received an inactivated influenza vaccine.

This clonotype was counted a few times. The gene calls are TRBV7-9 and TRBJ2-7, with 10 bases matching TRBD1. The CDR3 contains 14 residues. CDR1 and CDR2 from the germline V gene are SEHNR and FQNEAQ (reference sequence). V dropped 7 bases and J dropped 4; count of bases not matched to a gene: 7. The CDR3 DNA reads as TGTGCCAGCACCGAGGGGACAGGGGATTACGAGCAGTACTTC. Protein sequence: CASTEGTGDYEQYF.

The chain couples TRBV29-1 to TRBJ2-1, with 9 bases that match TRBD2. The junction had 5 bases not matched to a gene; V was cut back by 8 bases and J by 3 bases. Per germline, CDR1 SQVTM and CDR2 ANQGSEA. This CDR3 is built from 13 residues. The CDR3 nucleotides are TGCAGCATCCGGACTAGCGACTACAATGAGCAGTTCTTC. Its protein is CSIRTSDYNEQFF.

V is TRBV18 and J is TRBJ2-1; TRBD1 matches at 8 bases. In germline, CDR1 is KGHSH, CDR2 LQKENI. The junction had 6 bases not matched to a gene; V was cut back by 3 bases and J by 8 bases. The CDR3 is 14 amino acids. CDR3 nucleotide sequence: TGTGCCAGCTCACCCGGACAGGGAAAGGATGAGCAGTTCTTC. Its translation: CASSPGQGKDEQFF.

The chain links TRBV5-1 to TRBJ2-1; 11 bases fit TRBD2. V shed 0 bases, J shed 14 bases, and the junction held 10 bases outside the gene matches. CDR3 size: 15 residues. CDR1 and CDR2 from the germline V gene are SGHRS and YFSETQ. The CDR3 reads CASSLAASGGSREFF. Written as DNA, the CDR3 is TGCGCCAGCAGCTTGGCGGCTAGCGGGGGGTCCCGGGAGTTCTTC.

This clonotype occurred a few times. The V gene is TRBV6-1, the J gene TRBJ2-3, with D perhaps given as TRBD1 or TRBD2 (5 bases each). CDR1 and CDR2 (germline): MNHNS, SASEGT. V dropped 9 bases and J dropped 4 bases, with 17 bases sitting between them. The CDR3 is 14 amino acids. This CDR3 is CASAGTQGADTQYF. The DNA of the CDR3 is TGTGCCAGTGCCGGGACCCAAGGCGCAGATACGCAGTATTTT.

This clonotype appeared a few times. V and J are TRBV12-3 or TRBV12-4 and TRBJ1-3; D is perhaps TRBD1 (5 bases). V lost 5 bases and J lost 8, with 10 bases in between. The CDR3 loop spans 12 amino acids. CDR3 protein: CASSTQGDTIYF. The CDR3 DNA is TGTGCCAGCAGTACCCAGGGCGACACCATATATTTT.

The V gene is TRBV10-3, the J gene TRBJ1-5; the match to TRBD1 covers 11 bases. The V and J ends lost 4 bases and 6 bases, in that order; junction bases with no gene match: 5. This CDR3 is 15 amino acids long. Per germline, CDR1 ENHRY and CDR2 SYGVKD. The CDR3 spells CAISGDRGFAQPQHF. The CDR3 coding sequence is TGTGCCATCAGTGGGGACAGGGGGTTCGCTCAGCCCCAGCATTTT.

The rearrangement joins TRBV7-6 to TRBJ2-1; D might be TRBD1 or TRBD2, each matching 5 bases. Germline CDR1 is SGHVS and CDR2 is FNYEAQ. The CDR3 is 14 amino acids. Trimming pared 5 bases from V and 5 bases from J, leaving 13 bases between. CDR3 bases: TGTGCCAGCAGCCCCCGACAGCGGAACAATGAGCAGTTCTTC. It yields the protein CASSPRQRNNEQFF.

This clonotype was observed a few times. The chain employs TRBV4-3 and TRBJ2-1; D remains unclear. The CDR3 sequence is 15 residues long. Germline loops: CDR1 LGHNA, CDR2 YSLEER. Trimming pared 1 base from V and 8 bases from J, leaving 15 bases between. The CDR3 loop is CASSQGVNSFYEQFF. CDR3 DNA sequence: TGCGCCAGCAGCCAAGGTGTTAATAGCTTCTATGAGCAGTTCTTC.

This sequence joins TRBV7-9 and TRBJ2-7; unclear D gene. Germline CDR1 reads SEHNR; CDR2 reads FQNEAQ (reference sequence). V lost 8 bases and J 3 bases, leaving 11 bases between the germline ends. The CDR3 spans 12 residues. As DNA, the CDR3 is TGTGCCAGCGGCCCATCCTTCTACGAGCAGTACTTC. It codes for CASGPSFYEQYF. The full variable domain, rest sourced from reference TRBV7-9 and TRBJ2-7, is DTGVSQNPRHKITKRGQNVTFRCDPISEHNRLYWYRQTLGQGPEFLTYFQNEAQLEKSRLLSDRFSAERPKGSFSTLEIQRTEQGDSAMYLCASGPSFYEQYFGPGTRLTVT.

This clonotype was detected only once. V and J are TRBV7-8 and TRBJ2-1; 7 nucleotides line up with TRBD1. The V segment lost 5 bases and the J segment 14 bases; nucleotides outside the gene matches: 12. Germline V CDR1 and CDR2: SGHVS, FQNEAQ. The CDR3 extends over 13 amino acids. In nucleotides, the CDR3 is TGTGCCAGCAGCCGGAACCGACAGGGCCGGGAGTTCTTC. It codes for CASSRNRQGREFF.

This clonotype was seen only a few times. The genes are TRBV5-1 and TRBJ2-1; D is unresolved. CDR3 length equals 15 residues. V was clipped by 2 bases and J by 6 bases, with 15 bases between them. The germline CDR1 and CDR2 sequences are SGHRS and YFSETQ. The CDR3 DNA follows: TGCGCCAGCAGCTTAGAGACTGCCTTTGCCAATGAGCAGTTCTTC. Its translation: CASSLETAFANEQFF.

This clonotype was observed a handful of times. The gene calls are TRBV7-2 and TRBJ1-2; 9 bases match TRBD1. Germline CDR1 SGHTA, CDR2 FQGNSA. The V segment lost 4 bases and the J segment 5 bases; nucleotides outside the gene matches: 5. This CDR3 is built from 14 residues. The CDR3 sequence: CASSSRTGEYGYTF. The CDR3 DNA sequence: TGTGCCAGCAGCTCCCGGACAGGGGAATATGGCTACACCTTC.

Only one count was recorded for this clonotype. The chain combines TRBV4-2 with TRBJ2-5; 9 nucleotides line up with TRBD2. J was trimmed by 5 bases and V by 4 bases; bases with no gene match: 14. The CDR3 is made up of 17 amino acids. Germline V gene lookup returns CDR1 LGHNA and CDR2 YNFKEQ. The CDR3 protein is CASSPLPGAGGPETQYF. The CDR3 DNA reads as TGTGCCAGCAGCCCACTTCCGGGGGCGGGGGGGCCGGAGACCCAGTACTTC.

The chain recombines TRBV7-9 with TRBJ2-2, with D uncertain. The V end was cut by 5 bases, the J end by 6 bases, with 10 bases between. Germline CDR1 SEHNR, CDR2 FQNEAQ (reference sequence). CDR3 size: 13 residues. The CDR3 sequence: CASSPPGAGELFF. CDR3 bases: TGTGCCAGCAGCCCCCCGGGTGCCGGGGAGCTGTTTTTT.

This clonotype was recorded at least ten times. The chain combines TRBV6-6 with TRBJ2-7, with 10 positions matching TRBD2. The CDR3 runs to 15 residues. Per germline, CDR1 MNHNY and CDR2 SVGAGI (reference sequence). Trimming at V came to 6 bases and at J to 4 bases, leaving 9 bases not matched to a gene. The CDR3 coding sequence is TGTGCCAGCAGCTCCACTAGCGGGATGAGGTACGAGCAGTACTTC. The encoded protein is CASSSTSGMRYEQYF.

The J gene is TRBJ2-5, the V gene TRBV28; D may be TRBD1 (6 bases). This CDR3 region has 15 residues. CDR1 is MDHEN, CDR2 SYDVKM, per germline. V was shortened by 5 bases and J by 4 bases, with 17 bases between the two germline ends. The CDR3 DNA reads TGTGCCAGCAGTCCCCCCACAGGGCTCGGAGAGACCCAGTACTTC. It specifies CASSPPTGLGETQYF. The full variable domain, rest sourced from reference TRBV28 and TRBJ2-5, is DVKVTQSSRYLVKRTGEKVFLECVQDMDHENMFWYRQDPGLGLRLIYFSYDVKMKEKGDIPEGYSVSREKKERFSLILESASTNQTSMYLCASSPPTGLGETQYFGPGTRLLVL.

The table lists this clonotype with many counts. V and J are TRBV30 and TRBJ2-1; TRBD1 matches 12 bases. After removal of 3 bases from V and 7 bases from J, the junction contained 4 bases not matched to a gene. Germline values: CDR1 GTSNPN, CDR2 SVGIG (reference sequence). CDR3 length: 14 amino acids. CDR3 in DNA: TGTGCCTGGAGAAGGGACAGGGGGCTTAATGAGCAGTTCTTC. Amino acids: CAWRRDRGLNEQFF.

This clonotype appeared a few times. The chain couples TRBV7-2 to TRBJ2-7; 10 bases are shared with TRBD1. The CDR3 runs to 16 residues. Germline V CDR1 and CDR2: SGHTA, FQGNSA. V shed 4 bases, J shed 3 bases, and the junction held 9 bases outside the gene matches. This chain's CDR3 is CASSSSAGTGVYEQYF. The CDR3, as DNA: TGTGCCAGCAGCTCATCTGCTGGGACAGGGGTCTACGAGCAGTACTTC.

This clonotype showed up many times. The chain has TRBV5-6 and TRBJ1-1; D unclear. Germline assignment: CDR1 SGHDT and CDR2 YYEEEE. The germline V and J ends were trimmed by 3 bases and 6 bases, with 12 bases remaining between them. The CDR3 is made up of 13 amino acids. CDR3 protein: CASSSDSFPEAFF. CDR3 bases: TGTGCCAGCAGCTCCGACTCCTTCCCTGAAGCTTTCTTT.

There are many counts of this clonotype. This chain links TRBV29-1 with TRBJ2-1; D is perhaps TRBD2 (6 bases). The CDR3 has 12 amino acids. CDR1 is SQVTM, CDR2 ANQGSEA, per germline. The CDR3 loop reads CGGSSSYNEQFF. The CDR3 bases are TGCGGGGGGTCCAGCTCCTACAATGAGCAGTTCTTC.

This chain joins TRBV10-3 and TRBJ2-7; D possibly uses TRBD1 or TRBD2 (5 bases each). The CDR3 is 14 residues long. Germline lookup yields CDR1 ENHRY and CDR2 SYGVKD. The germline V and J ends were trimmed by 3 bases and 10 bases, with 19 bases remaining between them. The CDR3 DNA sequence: TGTGCCATCAGTGATGTGAGGGACCCCCCTAAACAGTACTTC. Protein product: CAISDVRDPPKQYF.

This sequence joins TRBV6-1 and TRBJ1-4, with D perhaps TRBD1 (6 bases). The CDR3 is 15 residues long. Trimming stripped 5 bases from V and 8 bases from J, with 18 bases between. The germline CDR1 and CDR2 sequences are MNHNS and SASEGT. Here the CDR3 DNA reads TGTGCCAGCAGTCAAAAACAGGGTCACTACGAAAAACTGTTTTTT. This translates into CASSQKQGHYEKLFF.

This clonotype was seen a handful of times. In nucleotides, the CDR3 is TGTGCCAGCGGACGGGACAGCAGCTCTGGGGCCAACGTCCTGACTTTC. Translated: CASGRDSSSGANVLTF. V and J are TRBV6-1 and TRBJ2-6; 7 nucleotides align to TRBD1. The CDR3 loop spans 16 amino acids. Germline lookup yields CDR1 MNHNS and CDR2 SASEGT. J gave up 0 bases and V 8 bases, and 7 bases lay outside the gene matches.

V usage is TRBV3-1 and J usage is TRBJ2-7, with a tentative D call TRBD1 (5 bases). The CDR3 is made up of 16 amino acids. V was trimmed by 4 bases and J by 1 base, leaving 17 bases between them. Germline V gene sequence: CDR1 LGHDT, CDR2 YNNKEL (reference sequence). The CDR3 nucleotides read TGTGCCAGCAGCCTCGGGCAGGGTCATTCGTCCTACGAGCAGTACTTC. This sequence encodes CASSLGQGHSSYEQYF.

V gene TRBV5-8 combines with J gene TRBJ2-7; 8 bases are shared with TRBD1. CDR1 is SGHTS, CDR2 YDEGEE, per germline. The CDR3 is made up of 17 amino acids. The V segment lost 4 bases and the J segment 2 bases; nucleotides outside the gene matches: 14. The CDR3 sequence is CASSVGQGLKSPYEQYF. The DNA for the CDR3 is TGTGCCAGCAGCGTTGGACAGGGTCTGAAGAGTCCCTACGAGCAGTACTTC.